The present TCR beta chain was sequenced within a study of T cells after posttransplantation cyclophosphamide. Control samples came 1 year after myeloablative marrow transplants with methotrexate plus calcineurin inhibitor. V lost 0 bases and J lost 5, with 6 bases in between. The germline V gene encodes CDR1 SGHNT and CDR2 YYREEE (reference sequence). The CDR3 sequence is 14 residues long. Study-level results: Recipient CMV seropositivity and CMV reactivation strongly tracked TRB clonality. TRB overlap between skin or GI tissue T cells and blood was limited.

Clones were read by immunoSEQ multiplex PCR, and TCRdb kept only the in-frame ones, dropping some. The data contain tens of thousands of clones, around 89% of them seen just once; the ten biggest clones take up around 1.9%. Concerning this clone itself: What it binds is not known.

The clonotype comes from a female patient between 30 and 39 years old who received an allogeneic stem cell transplant from an unrelated donor, was CMV-positive, and had acute and chronic GVHD. Some of the T cells may derive from the graft donor. The chain has TRBV5-4 and TRBJ1-6; TRBD1 might be the D (5 bases). The sample here was PBMCs, taken just over 350 days after allogeneic stem cell transplant with calcineurin inhibitor and methotrexate. DNA of the CDR3: TGTGCCAGCAGCTTGGGACAGCATAATTCACCCCTCCACTTT. Amino acids: CASSLGQHNSPLHF.